This TCR beta chain originates from a study of ipilimumab plus nivolumab after autologous stem cell transplantation. The germline V gene encodes CDR1 LGHNA and CDR2 YSLEER. The CDR3 spans 16 residues. J gave up 3 bases and V 1 base, and 6 bases lay outside the gene matches. In the case of this clone: Antigen: not known.

Study-level findings and limits: The authors say TCR, Treg and microbiome findings warrant further study.

Produced via immunoSEQ multiplex PCR; TCRdb's table is partial and in-frame only. This table holds some 45,000 clones, roughly 84% found once. Checkpoint therapy with ipilimumab 1 mg/kg began 14 to 28 days after transplant. Patients received nivolumab 3 mg/kg at weeks 1, 4, 7, 10, then fortnightly to week 26. The source material was PBMCs, sampled in a trial of ipilimumab plus nivolumab as post-transplant consolidation. The chain employs TRBV4-3 and TRBJ2-7; TRBD1 matches at 10 bases. The origin of this receptor is a male donor with multiple myeloma. The CDR3 sequence is CASSQGPGQGFYEQYF. CDR3 in DNA: TGCGCCAGCAGCCAAGGACCGGGACAGGGGTTCTACGAGCAGTACTTC.